This passage covers 11 T cell receptor beta chains from one sample sequenced in a study of shared clonotypes between healthy human individuals. Libraries were prepared by immunoSEQ multiplex PCR; TCRdb keeps only in-frame clonotypes and omits some of them. The sample has about 820,000 clones; about 91% are singletons. CD45RO-negative, CCR7-positively selected cells formed the naive CD8 fraction, excluding terminally differentiated effector memory CD45RA+ cells. The sample was naive CD8+ T cells sorted from blood. Receptors originate from a man aged 25 to 40 in good health.

The rearrangement links TRBV4-1 to TRBJ1-2; unclear D gene. Trimming pared 4 bases from V and 3 bases from J, leaving 21 bases between. The germline CDR1 and CDR2 sequences are MGHRA and YSYEKL. This CDR3 is 17 amino acids long. CDR3 in amino acids: CASSPPHLGAADYGYTF. The CDR3 coding sequence is TGCGCCAGCAGCCCCCCCCATCTGGGAGCAGCGGACTATGGCTACACCTTC.

This clone was seen just once. This chain joins TRBV5-6 and TRBJ2-7; D is ambiguous. Between the trimmed V and J ends, which lost 4 bases and 1 base, there was a span of 18 bases. Germline CDR1 reads SGHDT; CDR2 reads YYEEEE. This CDR3 has 16 amino acids. CDR3 DNA sequence: TGTGCCAGCAGCCCTGGGTTTAGTTCCCCATCCTACGAGCAGTACTTC. Translation: CASSPGFSSPSYEQYF.

This chain connects TRBV4-1 to TRBJ2-7; 11 bases match TRBD2. V lost 0 bases to trimming and J lost 2 bases; unmatched junction nucleotides: 18. This CDR3 is built from 21 residues. Germline V lookup: CDR1 MGHRA, CDR2 YSYEKL. CDR3 nucleotide sequence: TGCGCCAGCAGCCAAGATTTGGGGGAACTAGCGGGAGACGTGTCGGCCTACGAGCAGTACTTC. Residues: CASSQDLGELAGDVSAYEQYF.

The CDR3 reads CASSSSGTDYEQYF. CDR3 nucleotides: TGTGCCAGCAGCTCTAGCGGGACGGACTACGAGCAGTACTTC. This rearrangement joins TRBV7-9 to TRBJ2-7; 9 bases agree with TRBD2. The germline V gene has CDR1 SEHNR and CDR2 FQNEAQ (reference sequence). CDR3 length: 14 amino acids. V shed 4 bases and J 3 bases; nucleotides not matched to a gene: 4. The whole variable domain, filled in from reference TRBV7-9 and TRBJ2-7, reads DTGVSQNPRHKITKRGQNVTFRCDPISEHNRLYWYRQTLGQGPEFLTYFQNEAQLEKSRLLSDRFSAERPKGSFSTLEIQRTEQGDSAMYLCASSSSGTDYEQYFGPGTRLTVT.

This chain links TRBV30 with TRBJ2-3, with 9 bases fitting TRBD1. V was clipped by 2 bases and J by 2 bases; unmatched bases: 11. This CDR3 is built from 17 residues. Germline assignment: CDR1 GTSNPN and CDR2 SVGIG (reference sequence). CDR3 residues: CAWSSSGTGLVTDTQYF. For the CDR3, the DNA is TGTGCCTGGAGTTCCTCCGGGACAGGGTTAGTCACAGATACGCAGTATTTT.

The rearrangement links TRBV14 to TRBJ2-2, with 14 bases matching TRBD2. The germline gives CDR1 SGHDN, CDR2 FVKESK. The CDR3 covers 18 residues. V was clipped by 4 bases and J by 4 bases; unmatched bases: 8. The CDR3 region is CASSPRLAGGPGTGELFF. In DNA form, the CDR3 reads TGTGCCAGCAGCCCCCGACTAGCGGGAGGGCCCGGCACCGGGGAGCTGTTTTTT. Filled out from reference TRBV14 and TRBJ2-2, the complete variable domain reads EAGVTQFPSHSVIEKGQTVTLRCDPISGHDNLYWYRRVMGKEIKFLLHFVKESKQDESGMPNNRFLAERTGGTYSTLKVQPAELEDSGVYFCASSPRLAGGPGTGELFFGEGSRLTVL.

The J gene is TRBJ2-4, the V gene TRBV28; 7 nucleotides align to TRBD1. Germline V gene data show CDR1 as MDHEN and CDR2 as SYDVKM. The CDR3 totals 16 residues. The junction had 5 bases not matched to a gene; V was cut back by 2 bases and J by 1 base. The CDR3 is CASSLEGGIAKNIQYF. CDR3 nucleotides: TGTGCCAGCAGTTTAGAAGGGGGCATCGCCAAAAACATTCAGTACTTC.

Concerning this clone itself: The sample holds other DNA sequences that translate to the same CDR3. CDR3 DNA: TGTGCCAGCAGTCCCAGCAGCTACAATGAGCAGTTCTTC. Residues: CASSPSSYNEQFF. V is TRBV6-1 and J is TRBJ2-1; D call uncertain. Trimming removed 5 bases at V and 3 bases at J, with 8 bases between. CDR3 length: 13 amino acids. Germline V gene sequence: CDR1 MNHNS, CDR2 SASEGT.

In regard to this clone: This same CDR3 is encoded by further DNA sequences in the sample. This sequence joins TRBV28 and TRBJ2-7; 15 nucleotides align to TRBD2. V gave up 6 bases and J gave up 9 bases; unmatched junction bases: 15. Germline-derived CDR1 and CDR2 are MDHEN and SYDVKM. The CDR3 has 17 residues. The CDR3 reads CASSLGLAGGPALRQYF. CDR3 sequence (DNA): TGTGCCAGCAGCCTTGGACTAGCGGGAGGGCCAGCTCTGCGGCAGTACTTC.

This CDR3 is CSVEVSRQYQETQYF. The CDR3 bases are TGCAGCGTTGAAGTATCCAGGCAGTACCAAGAGACCCAGTACTTC. This sequence joins TRBV29-1 and TRBJ2-5, with unresolved D. This CDR3 contains 15 residues. Germline CDR1 is SQVTM and CDR2 is ANQGSEA. Trimming cost V 1 base and J 0 bases, with 12 bases left between them. The variable domain in full, completed from reference TRBV29-1 and TRBJ2-5, reads SAVISQKPSRDICQRGTSLTIQCQVDSQVTMMFWYRQQPGQSLTLIATANQGSEATYESGFVIDKFPISRPNLTFSTLTVSNMSPEDSSIYLCSVEVSRQYQETQYFGPGTRLLVL.

This sequence joins TRBV29-1 and TRBJ2-1; TRBD2 might be the D (6 bases). CDR3 length equals 11 residues. Germline V gene sequence: CDR1 SQVTM, CDR2 ANQGSEA. The V and J ends lost 4 bases and 6 bases respectively, with 7 bases between them. CDR3 sequence (DNA): TGCAGCGTTGTGACTAGCAATGAGCAGTTCTTC. Encoded protein: CSVVTSNEQFF.